This is a list of T cell receptor beta chains from one sample in a study of shared clonotypes between healthy human individuals. Profiled with immunoSEQ multiplex PCR; TCRdb holds only in-frame clones, not every one. The sample contains over a million clones, roughly 96% of which appear only once. Sequencing was carried out using naive CD4+ T cells sorted from blood. The receptors come from a man aged 25 to 40 in good health. Each CDR3 is given with its conserved first and last residue. The D gene is left open where the match is weak. Not every row has a clone size; where given, it reads once, few, many or a size class.

TGCGCCAGCAGCCCTACGGGCGGGAGCTCCTACAATGAGCAGTTCTTC CASSPTGGSSYNEQFF NA TRBJ2-1 TRBD2 TRBV5-1
TGTGCCAGCAGTGAAGCGGGGGGCCCTTATCAGCCCCAGCATTTT CASSEAGGPYQPQHF NA TRBJ1-5 NA TRBV6-1
TGCGCCAGCAGCCAAGGTCACCGAGCGGGAGTGGATTACAATGAGCAGTTCTTC CASSQGHRAGVDYNEQFF NA TRBJ2-1 TRBD2 TRBV4-3
TGTGCCAGCAGCTTAGCGGGCAGGGGCAAGACCCAGTACTTC CASSLAGRGKTQYF NA TRBJ2-5 NA TRBV7-9
TGTGCCAGCAGCTTAGCCTCCCGCCCCGGGGAGCTGTTTTTT CASSLASRPGELFF NA TRBJ2-2 NA TRBV7-3
TGTGCCAGCAGCGTAGTGGGGCAGGGGCCGCTCGAGCAGTACTTC CASSVVGQGPLEQYF NA TRBJ2-7 NA TRBV9
TGTGCCAGCATTAAGGGGGGGCTACGATTCAATGAGCAGTTCTTC CASIKGGLRFNEQFF NA TRBJ2-1 NA TRBV6-1
TGTGCCAGCAGTGACTCGGGAGGGGATGGTGGCACAGATACGCAGTATTTT CASSDSGGDGGTDTQYF NA TRBJ2-3 TRBD2 TRBV6-4
TGTGCCAGCACCGGACAGGGCCGACAGAAGACCCAGTACTTC CASTGQGRQKTQYF NA TRBJ2-5 TRBD1 TRBV28
TGTGCCAGCAGCTTGGTAGGGACCGTAAACACTGAAGCTTTCTTT CASSLVGTVNTEAFF NA TRBJ1-1 NA TRBV5-8
TGTGCCAGTAGTATGAGCCAGGGCCCGGTGAATGAGCAGTTCTTC CASSMSQGPVNEQFF NA TRBJ2-1 NA TRBV19
TGTGCCTGGAGTGTCCCACTAGCGGGAGCGAATGAGCAGTTCTTC CAWSVPLAGANEQFF NA TRBJ2-1 TRBD2 TRBV30
TGTGCCAGCAGCTTAGAAGGGGTGTACCCATATGGCTACACCTTC CASSLEGVYPYGYTF NA TRBJ1-2 NA TRBV7-2
TGTGCCAGCAGCCGAGCGGGAGATTCCTACAATGAGCAGTTCTTC CASSRAGDSYNEQFF NA TRBJ2-1 TRBD2 TRBV7-8
TGTGCCAGCAGCTTTGGGACAGGCTCTAACTATGGCTACACCTTC CASSFGTGSNYGYTF NA TRBJ1-2 TRBD1 TRBV5-5
TGTGCCATCAGTGGGGACAGGGAACGAGAGCAGTACTTC CAISGDREREQYF NA TRBJ2-7 TRBD1 TRBV10-3
TGTGCCAGCAGCCGAGGGTATAGCGCCTACGAGCAGTACTTC CASSRGYSAYEQYF NA TRBJ2-7 NA TRBV7-2
TGTGCCAGCAGTGATTTAAGGCTTGGGGCCGAAAAACTGTTTTTT CASSDLRLGAEKLFF NA TRBJ1-4 NA TRBV2
TGCAGCGTTGGGATCTCCAGACAAGAGACCCAGTACTTC CSVGISRQETQYF NA TRBJ2-5 NA TRBV29-1
TGTGCCAGCAGCTTAAGAGCCCTTTCGCGACACTCCTACAATGAGCAGTTCTTC CASSLRALSRHSYNEQFF NA TRBJ2-1 NA TRBV7-9
TGTGCCAGCAGCATAGCAAGGGGACCTTTCTATGGCTACACCTTC CASSIARGPFYGYTF once TRBJ1-2 NA TRBV7-9
TGTGCCAGCAGTCTAAAGACACTCTCAAGCAACTATGGCTACACCTTC CASSLKTLSSNYGYTF NA TRBJ1-2 NA TRBV2
TGTGCCAGCAGCTTGGGGCAGGGGCTGGACAATGAGCAGTTCTTC CASSLGQGLDNEQFF NA TRBJ2-1 NA TRBV5-5
TGTGCCAGCAGCTTAGGGACAGGGGTGAACTACGAGCAGTACTTC CASSLGTGVNYEQYF NA TRBJ2-7 TRBD1 TRBV7-8
TGTGCCATCAAAGAGGACAGGGGGTACACCGGGGAGCTGTTTTTT CAIKEDRGYTGELFF once TRBJ2-2 TRBD1 TRBV10-3
TGTGCCAGCAGTGAAGCCTGGACTAGCGGGTTATCCTACAATGAGCAGTTCTTC CASSEAWTSGLSYNEQFF NA TRBJ2-1 TRBD2 TRBV6-1
TGCAGTGCTAGAGTCTCAGGCAAAGGGACCTTC CSARVSGKGTF NA TRBJ1-2 NA TRBV20-1
TGCAGTGCTAGGCTGACAGATACGCAGTATTTT CSARLTDTQYF NA TRBJ2-3 NA TRBV20-1
TGCGCCAGCAGCTCAGGACGGGGAGCGGACAATGAGCAGTTCTTC CASSSGRGADNEQFF NA TRBJ2-1 NA TRBV5-1
TGTGCCAGCTCACAAGGACAGGGGGCTGGAGACACTGAAGCTTTCTTT CASSQGQGAGDTEAFF NA TRBJ1-1 TRBD1 TRBV18
TGTGCCAGCAGCCTTGGCCCGAACACTGAAGCTTTCTTT CASSLGPNTEAFF once TRBJ1-1 NA TRBV2
TGTGCCAGTAGTATACGGGGCCGGGCCTCGAACACTGAAGCTTTCTTT CASSIRGRASNTEAFF once TRBJ1-1 NA TRBV19
TGTGCCAGCAGTGCCTGGACTGGGGGCACAGATACGCAGTATTTT CASSAWTGGTDTQYF once TRBJ2-3 NA TRBV2
TGTGCCAGCATATTGGGCCCGAATCAGCCCCAGCATTTT CASILGPNQPQHF NA TRBJ1-5 NA TRBV6-1
TGTGCCAGCAGCTTGGGGATTTTTGACAGAGTGGGGGGCAATCAGCCCCAGCATTTT CASSLGIFDRVGGNQPQHF NA TRBJ1-5 NA TRBV7-8
TGTGCCAGCAGCTTGGGGGGGATAATGTTCTACAATGAGCAGTTCTTC CASSLGGIMFYNEQFF NA TRBJ2-1 NA TRBV5-6
TGTGCCAGCAGTGACCTGACCGGTGTGGATGAGCAGTTCTTC CASSDLTGVDEQFF NA TRBJ2-1 NA TRBV6-4
TGTGCCAGCAGTCAAGGACTAGCGGGAATCTACGAGCAGTACTTC CASSQGLAGIYEQYF once TRBJ2-7 TRBD2 TRBV27
TGTGCCAGCAGCTTAGCTATTTTTTCGGGGGATGTCGGGGAGCTGTTTTTT CASSLAIFSGDVGELFF NA TRBJ2-2 NA TRBV11-3
TGCGCCAGCAGCTTCGATAACTACGAGCAGTACTTC CASSFDNYEQYF NA TRBJ2-7 NA TRBV5-1
TGCGCCAGCAGCTTGGAGGGGGTATTAGGGGCTGAAGCTTTCTTT CASSLEGVLGAEAFF NA TRBJ1-1 NA TRBV5-1
TGTGCCAGCTCACAGGACCAGGGCGCGAACACCGGGGAGCTGTTTTTT CASSQDQGANTGELFF NA TRBJ2-2 NA TRBV18
TGTGCCAGCAGCTTACGCCGGGACAGCTCGAACACCGGGGAGCTGTTTTTT CASSLRRDSSNTGELFF NA TRBJ2-2 TRBD1 TRBV11-2
TGTGCCAGCAGCCACCGGACTAGCGGGAGATCAGATACGCAGTATTTT CASSHRTSGRSDTQYF once TRBJ2-3 TRBD2 TRBV11-2